Below, 30 T cell receptor beta chains from the same sample are listed, as sequenced in a study of cytomegalovirus exposure and HLA in healthy donors. The primer mix had 60 Vbeta and 13 Jbeta primers. Generated by immunoSEQ multiplex PCR, the TCRdb table keeps only in-frame clones and is missing some. The table lists some 170,000 clones, 82% of them singletons. What was sequenced was PBMCs. The origin of the receptors is a girl aged 2 to 9 in good health and CMV-seropositive.

There are a few counts of this clone. The CDR3 DNA reads TGTGCCAGCAGCTTGGGACAGGGGCTGGGTAACTACGAGCAGTACTTC. Encoded protein: CASSLGQGLGNYEQYF. This chain uses TRBV9 with TRBJ2-7, with 10 positions matching TRBD1. Looked up from germline, CDR1 is SGDLS and CDR2 is YYNGEE. The V and J ends lost 4 bases and 3 bases, in that order; junction bases with no gene match: 10. There are 16 residues in the CDR3.

The chain has TRBV30 and TRBJ1-5, with D maybe TRBD1 (6 bases). V lost 2 bases to trimming and J lost 9 bases, with 14 bases between them. This CDR3 is 13 amino acids long. In germline, CDR1 is GTSNPN, CDR2 SVGIG (reference sequence). This chain's CDR3 is CAWSIQGVRPQHF. The CDR3 DNA reads TGTGCCTGGAGTATACAGGGCGTACGGCCCCAGCATTTT.

The V gene is TRBV19, the J gene TRBJ1-2; no definite D call. The CDR3 covers 16 residues. V lost 5 bases and J lost 1, with 17 bases in between. In germline, CDR1 is LNHDA, CDR2 SQIVND (reference sequence). The CDR3 DNA reads as TGTGCCAGTAGTTCCTATGAGGAGGAGATTAACTATGGCTACACCTTC. Its translation: CASSSYEEEINYGYTF.

The chain couples TRBV19 to TRBJ2-5; 10 nucleotides match TRBD2. This CDR3 region has 13 residues. V trimming: 5 bases; J trimming: 7 bases; junction bases outside the gene matches: 4. The germline V gene encodes CDR1 LNHDA and CDR2 SQIVND (reference sequence). The CDR3 DNA follows: TGTGCCAGTAGTGCTAGCGGGAGTGGGACCCAGTACTTC. This codes for CASSASGSGTQYF.

A few counts support this clone. The chain carries TRBV29-1 and TRBJ1-1; 10 positions match TRBD1. In germline, CDR1 is SQVTM, CDR2 ANQGSEA. CDR3 size: 13 residues. V gave up 6 bases and J gave up 5 bases; unmatched junction bases: 6. The CDR3 reads CSVQTGGFTEAFF. The CDR3 DNA reads as TGCAGCGTCCAGACAGGGGGCTTTACTGAAGCTTTCTTT.

This clone was picked up one time. The chain uses TRBV27 and TRBJ1-1, with D perhaps TRBD1 (5 bases). The V end was cut by 7 bases, the J end by 0 bases, with 15 bases between. The CDR3 is 15 amino acids. Per germline, CDR1 MNHEY and CDR2 SMNVEV (reference sequence). The CDR3 DNA reads TGTGCCAGCACCCCCGGACATCCGCTGAACACTGAAGCTTTCTTT. It specifies CASTPGHPLNTEAFF.

The chain combines TRBV30 with TRBJ1-5; the D gene is possibly TRBD1 (6 bases). The V end lost 1 base, the J end lost 0 bases, and 16 bases lay between the germline ends. This CDR3 is 17 amino acids long. Looked up from germline, CDR1 is GTSNPN and CDR2 is SVGIG (reference sequence). CDR3 nucleotide sequence: TGTGCCTGGAGTGACAGGGTGGCCTTACTTAGCAATCAGCCCCAGCATTTT. Protein: CAWSDRVALLSNQPQHF.

This clone was counted once. The chain joins TRBV27 to TRBJ2-7; 13 nucleotides match TRBD2. The CDR3 has 14 amino acids. Germline assignment: CDR1 MNHEY and CDR2 SMNVEV (reference sequence). V shed 6 bases, J shed 6 bases, and the junction held 5 bases outside the gene matches. This chain's CDR3 is CASSPGTSGTEQYF. The CDR3, as DNA: TGTGCCAGCAGCCCCGGGACTAGCGGGACCGAGCAGTACTTC.

The chain has TRBV2 and TRBJ1-5, with D unresolved. This CDR3 has 13 residues. Trimming removed 0 bases at V and 4 bases at J, with 4 bases between. Germline lookup yields CDR1 SNHLY and CDR2 FYNNEI. In DNA form, the CDR3 reads TGTGCCAGCAGTGAAGCTCCAAATCAGCCCCAGCATTTT. Encoded protein: CASSEAPNQPQHF.

The chain recombines TRBV5-6 with TRBJ1-2, with D unclear. With 2 bases removed from V and 3 bases from J, the gap between germline ends came to 5 bases. Germline assignment: CDR1 SGHDT and CDR2 YYEEEE. This CDR3 has 12 amino acids. The chain's CDR3 is CASSFGDYGYTF. CDR3 sequence (DNA): TGTGCCAGCAGCTTCGGGGACTATGGCTACACCTTC.

The rearrangement uses TRBV27 and TRBJ2-7; 9 nucleotides agree with TRBD1. CDR3 length: 14 amino acids. V trimming: 3 bases; J trimming: 4 bases; junction bases outside the gene matches: 4. Looked up from germline, CDR1 is MNHEY and CDR2 is SMNVEV (reference sequence). The CDR3 region is CASSFSGQGYEQYF. The CDR3 nucleotides read TGTGCCAGCAGTTTTTCGGGACAGGGATACGAGCAGTACTTC.

CDR3 residues: CAWSKGGTRDTQYF. The CDR3, as DNA: TGTGCCTGGAGTAAGGGTGGGACTAGAGATACGCAGTATTTT. The genes are TRBV30 and TRBJ2-3, with TRBD2 identical over 8 bases. The CDR3 is 14 amino acids. After removal of 2 bases from V and 5 bases from J, the junction contained 6 bases not matched to a gene. The germline gives CDR1 GTSNPN, CDR2 SVGIG (reference sequence).

The chain recombines TRBV19 with TRBJ1-5; 7 bases map to TRBD1. CDR1 is LNHDA, CDR2 SQIVND, per germline (reference sequence). J gave up 0 bases and V 3 bases, and 5 bases lay outside the gene matches. The CDR3 covers 16 residues. Here the CDR3 DNA reads TGTGCCAGTAGTATCGACAGGGCCTATAGCAATCAGCCCCAGCATTTT. Its translation: CASSIDRAYSNQPQHF. The full variable domain, in which reference TRBV19 and TRBJ1-5 provide the parts outside the CDR3, is DGGITQSPKYLFRKEGQNVTLSCEQNLNHDAMYWYRQDPGQGLRLIYYSQIVNDFQKGDIAEGYSVSREKKESFPLTVTSAQKNPTAFYLCASSIDRAYSNQPQHFGDGTRLSIL.

The chain recombines TRBV11-1 with TRBJ2-3; tentatively, D is TRBD1 (5 bases). Deletions cut 7 bases from V and 4 bases from J, with 15 bases between. Germline V lookup: CDR1 SGHAT, CDR2 FQDESV (reference sequence). The CDR3 is made up of 14 amino acids. CDR3 protein: CASILHQGADTQYF. The CDR3 nucleotides are TGTGCCAGCATCCTTCACCAGGGTGCAGATACGCAGTATTTT.

This clone showed up just once. The V and J genes are TRBV28 and TRBJ1-1, with TRBD1 as a possible D gene (6 bases). This CDR3 has 13 amino acids. Germline CDR1 and CDR2: MDHEN and SYDVKM. V lost 6 bases, J lost 7 bases, and 15 bases lay in between. CDR3 amino acids: CASSPQGGNEAFF. The CDR3 nucleotides are TGTGCCAGCAGCCCACAGGGAGGGAATGAAGCTTTCTTT.

V is TRBV2 and J is TRBJ2-7; TRBD1 matches at 9 bases. The germline CDR1 and CDR2 sequences are SNHLY and FYNNEI. The CDR3 length is 14 residues. Trimming took 4 bases from V and 4 from J; bases not matched to a gene: 5. CDR3 coding DNA: TGTGCCAGCAGTGGGGGACAGGGTGGTTACGAGCAGTACTTC. This encodes CASSGGQGGYEQYF.

The chain links TRBV11-2 to TRBJ2-1, with D possibly TRBD2 on 5 matching bases. The V end was cut by 5 bases, the J end by 8 bases, with 19 bases between. The germline V gene has CDR1 SGHAT and CDR2 FQNNGV. The CDR3 sequence is 15 residues long. The CDR3 DNA reads TGTGCCAGCAGCGGCGACGTCGGGGAGTACCATGAGCAGTTCTTC. It specifies CASSGDVGEYHEQFF.

V and J are TRBV5-1 and TRBJ2-5; no reliable D call. Per the germline V gene, CDR1 is SGHRS and CDR2 is YFSETQ. The V end lost 1 base, the J end lost 3 bases, and 7 bases lay between the germline ends. The CDR3 covers 13 residues. The chain's CDR3 is CASSLRREETQYF. DNA for the CDR3: TGCGCCAGCAGCTTGCGACGGGAAGAGACCCAGTACTTC.

The chain joins TRBV6-5 to TRBJ2-7; D possibly corresponds to TRBD1 (5 bases). Germline lookup yields CDR1 MNHEY and CDR2 SVGAGI. The CDR3 runs to 14 residues. Trimming took 5 bases from V and 3 from J, leaving 14 bases between them. The CDR3 region is CASSKATGNYEQYF. In DNA form, the CDR3 reads TGTGCCAGCAGTAAGGCCACAGGCAACTACGAGCAGTACTTC.

The chain employs TRBV13 and TRBJ2-7; the match to TRBD1 covers 9 bases. The CDR3 consists of 14 residues. Germline V CDR1 and CDR2: PRHDT, FYEKMQ (reference sequence). V trimming: 6 bases; J trimming: 5 bases; junction bases outside the gene matches: 8. The CDR3 bases are TGTGCCAGCAGGACGGGACAGGGTCGCAACGAGCAGTACTTC. Amino acid sequence: CASRTGQGRNEQYF.

The rearrangement joins TRBV30 to TRBJ2-7, with D possibly being TRBD1 (5 bases). The V end lost 4 bases, the J end lost 5 bases, and 12 bases lay between the germline ends. Germline V lookup: CDR1 GTSNPN, CDR2 SVGIG (reference sequence). The CDR3 contains 12 residues. The CDR3 sequence is CAWNILTDEQYF. The CDR3 DNA reads as TGTGCCTGGAACATACTGACAGACGAGCAGTACTTC.

V is TRBV5-1 and J is TRBJ2-3; 7 nucleotides line up with TRBD2. Germline assignment: CDR1 SGHRS and CDR2 YFSETQ. The CDR3 contains 16 residues. V lost 6 bases and J lost 0; bases outside the gene matches: 10. For the CDR3, the DNA is TGCGCCAGCAACCCCACCCTAGCGGCTAGCACAGATACGCAGTATTTT. Encoded protein: CASNPTLAASTDTQYF.

This chain joins TRBV19 and TRBJ1-2; D gene uncertain. The CDR3 has 14 residues. In germline, CDR1 is LNHDA, CDR2 SQIVND (reference sequence). V lost 1 base and J lost 5, with 11 bases in between. For the CDR3, the DNA is TGTGCCAGTAGTATAGGATCCGGCGGATATGGCTACACCTTC. This gives the protein CASSIGSGGYGYTF.

This chain joins TRBV5-4 and TRBJ2-1; TRBD2 matches at 8 bases. The length of the CDR3 is 15 residues. V was clipped by 2 bases and J by 7 bases; unmatched bases: 8. Germline loops: CDR1 SGHNT, CDR2 YYREEE (reference sequence). The CDR3 DNA reads as TGTGCCAGCAGCTTCGGACTAGCTGCACTGAATGAGCAGTTCTTC. Translated: CASSFGLAALNEQFF.

This sequence joins TRBV5-1 and TRBJ2-1, with D unclear. V was pared by 5 bases and J by 0 bases, with 9 bases between. The V gene's germline CDR1 is SGHRS and CDR2 YFSETQ. This CDR3 region has 14 residues. The CDR3, as DNA: TGCGCCAGCAGACCGCAGGTCTCCTACAATGAGCAGTTCTTC. Amino acid sequence: CASRPQVSYNEQFF.

The chain couples TRBV28 to TRBJ2-7; a possible D gene is TRBD2 (5 bases). The CDR3 consists of 14 residues. V shed 2 bases and J shed 4 bases, with 12 bases lying between them. In germline, CDR1 is MDHEN, CDR2 SYDVKM. The CDR3 loop is CASSLASGMYEQYF. The CDR3 DNA sequence: TGTGCCAGCAGTTTAGCATCGGGGATGTACGAGCAGTACTTC. The complete variable domain, with remaining parts taken from reference TRBV28 and TRBJ2-7, reads DVKVTQSSRYLVKRTGEKVFLECVQDMDHENMFWYRQDPGLGLRLIYFSYDVKMKEKGDIPEGYSVSREKKERFSLILESASTNQTSMYLCASSLASGMYEQYFGPGTRLTVT.

This rearrangement joins TRBV30 to TRBJ2-7; TRBD1 might be the D (5 bases). Trimming took 8 bases from V and 2 from J, leaving 10 bases between them. The CDR3 spans 11 residues. Germline-derived CDR1 and CDR2 are GTSNPN and SVGIG (reference sequence). This CDR3 is CAAQVAYEQYF. The CDR3 DNA reads TGTGCCGCACAGGTAGCCTACGAGCAGTACTTC.

The chain combines TRBV6-5 with TRBJ2-3; D ambiguous. Germline loops: CDR1 MNHEY, CDR2 SVGAGI. The length of the CDR3 is 14 residues. The V end was cut by 9 bases, the J end by 1 base, with 14 bases between. CDR3 DNA: TGTGCCAGTCAAGGATTGCAGGGCACAGATACGCAGTATTTT. Amino acid sequence: CASQGLQGTDTQYF.

The chain uses TRBV5-6 and TRBJ1-1; 8 bases line up with TRBD1. Germline values: CDR1 SGHDT, CDR2 YYEEEE. The CDR3 consists of 15 residues. After removal of 4 bases from V and 0 bases from J, the junction contained 5 bases not matched to a gene. CDR3 protein: CASSGGQGMNTEAFF. CDR3 DNA: TGTGCCAGCAGCGGAGGACAGGGAATGAACACTGAAGCTTTCTTT.

This sequence joins TRBV5-1 and TRBJ1-4, with 7 bases aligning to TRBD1. CDR3 size: 14 residues. With 4 bases clipped from V and 10 bases from J, the junction kept 10 bases outside the gene matches. Per germline, CDR1 SGHRS and CDR2 YFSETQ. CDR3 in amino acids: CASSPFPTGVKLFF. For the CDR3, the DNA is TGCGCCAGCAGCCCCTTCCCCACAGGGGTAAAACTGTTTTTT. Supplemented by reference TRBV5-1 and TRBJ1-4, the full variable domain reads KAGVTQTPRYLIKTRGQQVTLSCSPISGHRSVSWYQQTPGQGLQFLFEYFSETQRNKGNFPGRFSGRQFSNSRSEMNVSTLELGDSALYLCASSPFPTGVKLFFGSGTQLSVL.